This T cell receptor (beta chain) emerged from a study of Ad26.COV2.S vaccination and SARS-CoV-2 variants. Study-wide results and limits: Vaccine and placebo recipients had similar non-spike TCR breadth.

The protocol was immunoSEQ multiplex PCR, while the TCRdb copy is restricted to in-frame clones and leaves out a portion. The table lists about 350,000 clones, around 88% of them singletons. Sample treatment: some 20 received Ad26.COV2.S at low or high dose, single or two shots; several received placebo; per-sample allocation not given. Collection of the samples took place on day 63 after the first injection of vaccine or placebo. This clone was found a few times. No antigen is known for it. The source is a person aged 18-65 years who received the Ad26.COV2.S COVID-19 vaccine or a placebo. The sample in question was peripheral blood, obtained in a trial of Ad26.COV2.S vaccine versus placebo.

The CDR3 sequence is CASSDPNLGGYGYTF. In DNA, the CDR3 is TGTGCCAGCAGTGACCCCAACCTAGGGGGCTATGGCTACACCTTC. The chain carries TRBV6-2 or TRBV6-3 and TRBJ1-2; perhaps TRBD1 as D (6 bases). CDR3 length: 15 residues. Trimming took off 5 bases at V and 4 bases at J, with 17 bases between the two ends. Germline-derived CDR1 and CDR2 are MNHEY and SVGEGT.